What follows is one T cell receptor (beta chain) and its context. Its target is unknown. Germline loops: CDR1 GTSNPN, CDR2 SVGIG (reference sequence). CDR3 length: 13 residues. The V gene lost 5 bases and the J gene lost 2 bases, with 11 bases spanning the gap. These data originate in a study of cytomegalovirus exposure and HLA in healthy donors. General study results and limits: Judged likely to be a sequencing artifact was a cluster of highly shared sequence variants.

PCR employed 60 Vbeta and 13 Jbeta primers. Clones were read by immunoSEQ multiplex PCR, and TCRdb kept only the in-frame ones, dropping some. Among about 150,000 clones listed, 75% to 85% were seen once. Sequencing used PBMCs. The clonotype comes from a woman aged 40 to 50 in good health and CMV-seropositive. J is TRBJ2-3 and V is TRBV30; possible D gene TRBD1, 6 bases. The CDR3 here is CAWAGTTTDTQYF. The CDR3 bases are TGTGCCTGGGCCGGGACAACCACAGATACGCAGTATTTT.